The sequence of this TCR beta chain was determined in a study of blood T cells in healthy people across ages. Across the study: When template switching was applied, about one barcoded beta molecule was captured per two T cells. General study results and limits: Measured against age, TCR beta diversity per million T cells decreased in a roughly linear manner.

On this clonotype itself: Antigen unknown.

There are 15 residues in the CDR3. V was trimmed by 4 bases and J by 5 bases, leaving 18 bases between them. Germline loops: CDR1 SGDLS, CDR2 YYNGEE. Sample-barcoded 5' priming and a J-beta primer mix drove a second PCR of about 7 to 11 cycles. TCRdb itself ran the 5' RACE reads through MiXCR, one entry per CDR3 protein. Of 1.5 million or so distinct CDR3 sequences in the sample, roughly two fifths were seen once. Sequencing was done on a sample of blood. The chain recombines TRBV9 with TRBJ1-2; D is perhaps TRBD1 (6 bases). The clonotype originates from a woman between 18 and 30 years old in good health. CDR3 sequence reads: CASSLNRDKGYGYTF. CDR3 nucleotide sequence: TGTGCCAGCAGCTTGAACCGGGACAAGGGGTATGGCTACACCTTC.